A selection of T cell receptor beta chains follows, all from one sample in a study of cytotoxic CD8 clonotypes in ibrutinib-treated CLL. The method was immunoSEQ multiplex PCR; TCRdb's version includes in-frame clones alone and lacks a portion of them. The sample shows around 70,000 clones, 90% of them seen only once. The source material was PBMCs, sampled after 12 months of ibrutinib treatment. Receptors were obtained from a human donor with chronic lymphocytic leukemia. The CDR3 runs from the conserved cysteine through the conserved F or W. Some rows mark clone size as missing; the rest say once, few, many or name a class of expanded clone.

length	V	size	CDR3
13	TRBV29-1	.	CSVNPGGTGELFF
12	TRBV6-6	.	CASSYGVRGYTF
13	TRBV5-1	.	CASSLEGNTEAFF
17	TRBV27	.	CASSLAVTGGSYNEQFF
12	TRBV4-1	.	CASSQDSGEQFF
14	TRBV6-6	.	CASEFDRAGYGYTF
14	TRBV6-1	.	CASSPLARGEKLFF
15	TRBV2	.	CASSEIAGEGTVLYF
17	TRBV12-5	.	CASGLTTTGVGSTEAFF
15	TRBV9	.	CASSVDSLLTGELFF
17	TRBV7-9	.	CASSLAIDGLTNEKLFF
15	TRBV6-4	medium-sized	CASSNWTSGTDTQYF
13	TRBV10-3	.	CAISSRGPPEAFF
15	TRBV6-1	.	CASEPLAGGAGELFF
14	TRBV14	.	CASRLAGGTGELFF
14	TRBV10-3	.	CATAETTTPGGRQF
16	TRBV1	.	CTSSPDSGQRNEKLFF
14	TRBV7-2	.	CASSLGGSQETQYF
13	TRBV5-5	.	CASSLWDRHEQYF
19	TRBV28	.	CASSPSRDRGLFSSYEQYF
16	TRBV7-9	.	CASSPGGGAFPHEQFF
14	TRBV7-9	.	CASSSDSLSYEQYF
15	TRBV7-9	.	CASSPRPDNTGELFF
14	TRBV5-4	.	CASSLDSGKYAQYF
11	TRBV27	.	CASTSLGEQFF
15	TRBV7-8	.	CASSTAGSLFYEQYF
13	TRBV19	.	CASKEGGDYGYTF
15	TRBV29-1	.	CSVPGSWGSGYGYTF
13	TRBV6-5	once	CASSRQGPDEQYF
14	TRBV11-2	.	CASSLAGGPGELFF
14	TRBV19	.	CASSIQGGNSPLHF
14	TRBV5-1	.	CASSEGVAADTQYF
16	TRBV18	.	CASSPTSGTGAETQYF
13	TRBV19	.	CASKGGMNTEAFF
14	TRBV2	.	CAIEPGGSYNEQFF
14	TRBV28	.	CASSLSGNSYEQYF
18	TRBV7-3	.	CASSLNYRSSGTTGELFF
15	TRBV4-1	once	CASSQATSVTYEQYF
16	TRBV7-8	.	CASSPTVPANTGELFF
21	TRBV12-5	.	CASGLYTGDTGPGGIDNEQFF
15	TRBV7-2	.	CASSLDRVPGNTIYF
18	TRBV27	.	CASSLFSPTGDGNQPQHF
13	TRBV19	.	CASSMAGGDTQYF
18	TRBV15	.	CATSRDLGQSHSGNTIYF